The rows below give T cell receptor beta chains drawn from one sample of a study of shared clonotypes between healthy human individuals. Sequencing was performed with immunoSEQ multiplex PCR; in TCRdb, only in-frame clones are kept and a portion is missing. The table has nearly 750,000 clones, roughly 72% seen once. Sequences were obtained from memory CD4+ T cells sorted from blood. Receptors were obtained from a woman aged 25 to 39 in good health. The CDR3 runs from the conserved cysteine through the conserved F or W. The D gene is left open where the match is weak. Some rows have no size entry. The others give once, few or many, or a class for an expanded clone.

cdr3_aa cdr3_nt j_call clone_size d_call v_call
CASSLSGLAGALGGELFF TGTGCCAGCAGTTTATCGGGCCTAGCGGGAGCCCTTGGCGGGGAGCTGTTTTTT TRBJ2-2 few TRBD2 TRBV27
CASIRDRGRNTGELFF TGTGCCAGCATCCGGGACAGGGGGCGGAACACCGGGGAGCTGTTTTTT TRBJ2-2 once TRBD1 TRBV7-9
CASRQVGGYTEAFF TGTGCCAGCAGGCAGGTGGGGGGTTACACTGAAGCTTTCTTT TRBJ1-1 - - TRBV28
CASRLAGGSYNEQFF TGTGCCTCCCGACTAGCGGGAGGCTCCTACAATGAGCAGTTCTTC TRBJ2-1 - TRBD2 TRBV30
CASSGGRGGELFF TGTGCCAGCAGCGGTGGGAGGGGCGGGGAGCTGTTTTTT TRBJ2-2 - TRBD2 TRBV9
CASSLEVWRMGTGELFF TGCGCCAGCAGCTTGGAGGTCTGGAGAATGGGCACCGGGGAGCTGTTTTTT TRBJ2-2 many - TRBV5-1
CAWSVGPNQPQHF TGTGCCTGGAGTGTCGGCCCCAATCAGCCCCAGCATTTT TRBJ1-5 - - TRBV30
CASSPIPQGDGANVLTF TGTGCCAGCTCACCAATTCCTCAGGGCGACGGGGCCAACGTCCTGACTTTC TRBJ2-6 - - TRBV18
CASSEAGARTQYF TGTGCCAGCAGTGAAGCGGGAGCCCGTACGCAGTATTTT TRBJ2-3 few - TRBV2
CASTLAGSEQYF TGTGCCAGCACGCTAGCGGGAAGCGAGCAGTACTTC TRBJ2-7 - TRBD2 TRBV2
CASTLPPGNQPQHF TGTGCCAGCACCCTGCCACCGGGCAATCAGCCCCAGCATTTT TRBJ1-5 - - TRBV28
CASSLAGGTDTQYF TGTGCCAGCAGTCTAGCGGGAGGCACAGATACGCAGTATTTT TRBJ2-3 - TRBD2 TRBV25-1
CASSDGTGRQPQHF TGTGCCAGCAGTGATGGTACTGGGAGGCAGCCCCAGCATTTT TRBJ1-5 - - TRBV6-1
CASSDPRGYGYEQYF TGTGCCAGCAGCGACCCGAGAGGGTACGGTTACGAGCAGTACTTC TRBJ2-7 - - TRBV11-2
CASSRDSSPDTQYF TGTGCCAGCAGCCGGGACTCGTCTCCTGATACGCAGTATTTT TRBJ2-3 many - TRBV7-2
CASSPNSGSGNTIYF TGTGCCAGCTCACCAAACAGTGGCTCTGGAAACACCATATATTTT TRBJ1-3 few - TRBV18
CASSLDGGRIYNEQFF TGTGCCAGCAGCTTGGATGGCGGGAGAATCTACAATGAGCAGTTCTTC TRBJ2-1 once TRBD2 TRBV5-6
CASGTGGTNTEAFF TGTGCCAGTGGCACAGGGGGGACGAACACTGAAGCTTTCTTT TRBJ1-1 - TRBD1 TRBV19
CASSLQGAPGNTIYF TGTGCCAGCAGTTTACAGGGAGCCCCTGGAAACACCATATATTTT TRBJ1-3 few - TRBV27
CASSSLDRDTEAFF TGTGCCAGCAGTTCTCTGGACAGGGACACTGAAGCTTTCTTT TRBJ1-1 - TRBD1 TRBV28
CASSLWARQARGYTF TGTGCCAGCAGTTTATGGGCCCGACAGGCCCGTGGGTACACCTTC TRBJ1-2 - - TRBV28
CASSPQTGLTYEQYF TGTGCCAGCAGCCCGCAGACAGGGCTTACCTACGAGCAGTACTTC TRBJ2-7 few TRBD1 TRBV7-2
CASSPDGGPYEQYF TGTGCCAGCAGTCCGGACGGTGGCCCCTACGAGCAGTACTTC TRBJ2-7 - - TRBV27
CASSQTNNQPQHF TGTGCCAGCTCACAAACTAACAATCAGCCCCAGCATTTT TRBJ1-5 - - TRBV18
CASSQDYGVASGSVDTQYF TGTGCCAGCAGCCAAGATTACGGCGTCGCTAGCGGGAGTGTGGATACGCAGTATTTT TRBJ2-3 few TRBD2 TRBV4-2
CASSGRESSYNEQFF TGTGCCAGCTCGGGAAGAGAAAGCTCCTACAATGAGCAGTTCTTC TRBJ2-1 - - TRBV28
CASSNGDPQYF TGCGCCAGCAGTAACGGTGATCCGCAGTATTTT TRBJ2-3 few - TRBV10-1
CASSRLTSRADTQYF TGTGCCAGCAGTCGTTTGACTTCGCGGGCAGATACGCAGTATTTT TRBJ2-3 many - TRBV2
CASSPRIRQDNNEQFF TGTGCCAGCAGCCCGCGGATTAGACAAGATAACAATGAGCAGTTCTTC TRBJ2-1 - - TRBV11-2
CASSSPGSLNTGELFF TGTGCCAGTAGTTCCCCGGGCTCCCTGAACACCGGGGAGCTGTTTTTT TRBJ2-2 - - TRBV19
CASRGAGGNGYTF TGCGCCAGCAGGGGTGCGGGGGGTAACGGCTACACCTTC TRBJ1-2 - - TRBV10-2
CASSLAGGPTDTQYF TGTGCCAGCAGTTTAGCGGGAGGGCCTACAGATACGCAGTATTTT TRBJ2-3 - TRBD2 TRBV28
CASSRTGGSEKLFF TGTGCCAGCAGCCGGACAGGGGGGAGTGAAAAACTGTTTTTT TRBJ1-4 - TRBD1 TRBV6-5
CASSPGQAGSPLHF TGTGCCAGCTCACCGGGTCAGGCTGGCTCACCCCTCCACTTT TRBJ1-6 - - TRBV18
CASRGTGELFF TGTGCCAGCAGAGGAACCGGGGAGCTGTTTTTT TRBJ2-2 - - TRBV5-6
CASSARPSYEQYF TGCGCCAGCAGCGCACGGCCCTCCTACGAGCAGTACTTC TRBJ2-7 few - TRBV5-1
CASASQGAFGYTF TGTGCCAGCGCCAGCCAGGGGGCTTTTGGCTACACCTTC TRBJ1-2 few TRBD1 TRBV2
CASSVGPGGTYEQYF TGTGCCAGCAGCGTAGGGCCGGGAGGAACCTACGAGCAGTACTTC TRBJ2-7 - TRBD2 TRBV9
CASSQVGYEQYF TGTGCCAGCAGCCAAGTCGGCTACGAGCAGTACTTC TRBJ2-7 - - TRBV4-2
CASNTPSQGGDNYGYTF TGTGCCAGCAACACTCCTAGTCAGGGGGGGGATAACTATGGCTACACCTTC TRBJ1-2 - TRBD1 TRBV14
CASSLGRMTSGRTETQYF TGTGCCAGCAGCTTAGGGAGGATGACTAGCGGGAGGACGGAGACCCAGTACTTC TRBJ2-5 - TRBD2 TRBV7-2
CASSLGQGSDTQYF TGTGCCAGCAGCTTAGGGCAAGGCTCAGATACGCAGTATTTT TRBJ2-3 few - TRBV7-2
CASSSPGTSGRSTDTQYF TGTGCCAGCAGTTCACCCGGGACTAGCGGGAGGTCCACAGATACGCAGTATTTT TRBJ2-3 - TRBD2 TRBV28
CASSPSGNGELFF TGTGCCAGCAGCCCTAGCGGTAACGGGGAGCTGTTTTTT TRBJ2-2 - TRBD2 TRBV7-2
CASSGTGGETQYF TGTGCCAGCAGCGGGACAGGGGGAGAGACCCAGTACTTC TRBJ2-5 - TRBD1 TRBV5-8
CASSSRPSSYEQYF TGTGCCAGCAGTAGCCGACCGAGCTCCTACGAGCAGTACTTC TRBJ2-7 - - TRBV6-5
CASSPGGVEQYF TGTGCCAGCTCACCCGGCGGGGTTGAGCAGTACTTC TRBJ2-7 few - TRBV18
CASSLGDGNTEAFF TGTGCCAGCAGTTTAGGGGACGGAAACACTGAAGCTTTCTTT TRBJ1-1 - - TRBV28
CASSLGLATDTQYF TGTGCCAGCAGTTTAGGGCTAGCGACAGATACGCAGTATTTT TRBJ2-3 - - TRBV27
CASSNYGQGGTNQPQHF TGTGCCAGCAGTAACTACGGACAGGGGGGAACGAATCAGCCCCAGCATTTT TRBJ1-5 - TRBD1 TRBV27
CASSLLQKQETQYF TGTGCCAGCAGCTTGCTTCAGAAACAAGAGACCCAGTACTTC TRBJ2-5 - - TRBV5-6
CASSENMVAGSTGELFF TGTGCCAGCAGTGAAAATATGGTAGCGGGAAGCACCGGGGAGCTGTTTTTT TRBJ2-2 - TRBD2 TRBV25-1
CASSLEQGASEKLFF TGCGCCAGCAGCTTGGAGCAGGGGGCATCCGAAAAACTGTTTTTT TRBJ1-4 - TRBD1 TRBV5-1
CASSEGLAANLARSSYNEQFF TGTGCCAGCAGTGAAGGACTGGCAGCGAACTTAGCGCGAAGCTCCTACAATGAGCAGTTCTTC TRBJ2-1 - - TRBV6-1
CASSPAAGTGGGQPQHF TGTGCCAGCAGCCCGGCCGCCGGGACAGGGGGAGGTCAGCCCCAGCATTTT TRBJ1-5 many TRBD1 TRBV5-5